Many counts were recorded for the clone carrying this T cell receptor beta chain. Per the original data handling: Counts of nucleated cells, estimated from reference gene primer amplification, were obtained. TCRdb keeps only in-frame clones here, not all; method: immunoSEQ multiplex PCR. The V and J calls and clone size come from that table; D and trimming were worked out from the DNA. The sample contains about 170,000 clones, about 86% of which appear only once. Participants were aged about 18 to 90 years, lived in 20 to 25 US areas, and enrolled virtually. V shed 0 bases, J shed 5 bases, and the junction held 6 bases outside the gene matches. CDR3 length: 17 amino acids. Germline CDR1 reads LGHNA; CDR2 reads YSLEER. This entry is derived from a study of blood T cell repertoires in COVID-19.

V usage is TRBV4-3 and J usage is TRBJ2-2; 10 nucleotides agree with TRBD1. The TCR sequence derives from a woman aged 45-59 years in a cohort exposed to, infected with or recovered from COVID-19 (not recorded which). Sequencing was performed on PBMCs or T cells enriched from blood (not recorded which). The CDR3 coding sequence is TGCGCCAGCAGCCAAGATTCATCGGACAGGGGGACCGGGGAGCTGTTTTTT. Translated: CASSQDSSDRGTGELFF.